Here is one T cell receptor (beta chain) with its context. The target antigen is unknown. Approximately 2 micrograms of genomic DNA from cryopreserved PBMCs went into TCR beta libraries. The trim removed 3 bases at V and 8 bases at J, leaving 8 bases unmatched. The germline V gene encodes CDR1 SGHAT and CDR2 FQNNGV. The CDR3 loop spans 14 amino acids. The entry originates in a study of cytotoxic CD8 clonotypes in ibrutinib-treated CLL. Across the study: Responses: about 25 partial, 2 complete; after median around 70 months, about 15 stayed remitted, around 12 progressed.

Assay used: immunoSEQ multiplex PCR; TCRdb lists only in-frame clones, some missing. The sample has 26,000 or so clones, approximately 62% seen once. Study outcomes and limitations: Public clonotypes occurred uncommonly; on treatment, they contracted or remained stable. Circulating CD8+ T-cell counts were tracked by baseline clonality, which exceeded that of age-matched healthy donors.

The receptor's source is a human donor with chronic lymphocytic leukemia. V gene TRBV11-2 combines with J gene TRBJ1-2; 8 nucleotides match TRBD1. The sample here was PBMCs, taken before ibrutinib treatment. The chain's CDR3 is CASSLAGGAGGYTF. Here the CDR3 DNA reads TGTGCCAGCAGCTTGGCAGGGGGCGCGGGAGGCTACACCTTC.